This TCR beta chain was recovered during a study of PD-1 blockade in mismatch repair-deficient tumors. Across the whole study: Patients had eleven to twelve mismatch repair-deficient cancer types, all previously treated and progressing.

Only in-frame clones appear in the TCRdb table, and some are missing; sequencing was by immunoSEQ multiplex PCR. This sample has about 120,000 clones, with 60% to 85% found just once. Concerning this clone: Its antigen is as yet unknown.

PCR or immunohistochemistry showed mismatch repair deficiency in every enrolled patient. TCR sequencing covered a few patients who responded to pembrolizumab. Germline CDR1 and CDR2: SGHKS and YYEKEE (reference sequence). J lost 8 bases, V lost 6 bases, and 4 bases had no gene match. This CDR3 has 14 residues. Findings and caveats of the study: Tumor-resident clones, often absent from pretreatment blood, expanded after pembrolizumab and then contracted.

The TCR originated in an adult with mismatch repair-deficient cancer. Source: peripheral blood, taken approximately 14 months after starting pembrolizumab. The rearrangement links TRBV5-5 to TRBJ2-1; 14 bases match TRBD2. CDR3 sequence reads: CASTRLAGGDEQFF. The CDR3 nucleotides are TGTGCCAGCACCCGACTAGCGGGGGGGGATGAGCAGTTCTTC.